This TCR beta chain appears in the sequencing data of a study of T-cell memory formation after mild COVID-19. CDR1 and CDR2 from the germline V gene are SGDLS and YYNGEE. The CDR3 consists of 15 residues. The J segment lost 4 bases and the V segment lost 2 bases, leaving 2 bases of the junction unmatched. A 5'RACE reaction primed in the constant segment made cDNA libraries of TCR alpha and TCR beta, and these carried sample barcodes and UMIs. Using its own MiXCR run on the 5' RACE reads, TCRdb lists one record per CDR3 protein. The table records around 450,000 distinct CDR3 sequences, 20% of them present only once. This clonotype was counted only a few times. Its antigen is not known. Study conclusions and caveats: Several responding clones turned up in pre-infection memory, indicating that cross-reactive memory may have taken part. Later expanders leaned CD4+, whereas day 15 to 85 contracting clones were balanced CD4/CD8. The study found contracting CD4+ clones mainly in CM and EM and contracting CD8+ clones in EMRA.

The sequenced sample was PBMCs or a T cell subset sorted from them (not recorded which). The sequence derives from an adult woman who had mild COVID-19 (a few samples of this study predate the infection). Cell type and time point are not known. The chain has TRBV9 and TRBJ2-5; TRBD2 aligns across 13 bases. The CDR3 protein is CASSVGTSGVETQYF. The DNA for the CDR3 is TGTGCCAGCAGCGTCGGGACTAGCGGGGTAGAGACCCAGTACTTC. Full variable domain (missing parts from reference TRBV9 and TRBJ2-5): DSGVTQTPKHLITATGQRVTLRCSPRSGDLSVYWYQQSLDQGLQFLIQYYNGEERAKGNILERFSAQQFPDLHSELNLSSLELGDSALYFCASSVGTSGVETQYFGPGTRLLVL.